This TCR beta chain emerged from a study of T cells in Graves' hyperthyroidism and ophthalmopathy. Study details: Peripheral blood was acquired at first diagnosis, ahead of any therapy whatsoever. Study-wide findings and caveats: Separation of ophthalmopathy from stable hyperthyroidism was achieved by a 13 V-J model. The blood repertoire included most of the expanded thyroid clonotypes above 0.001.

This clonotype is deemed medium-sized. Its antigen is as yet unknown. PBMCs were sourced from 9 to 10 ml fresh peripheral blood. RNA transcripts were the template for amplifying TCR beta CDR3 regions. HTBI primers were the set used in a first-round RT-PCR of the TCR CDR3. MiXCR, applied by TCRdb to the multiplex PCR reads, yields one record per CDR3 protein. The sample records 27,000 or so distinct CDR3 sequences, around 40% being singletons. From germline, CDR1 is LNHNV and CDR2 YYDKDF (reference sequence). With 2 bases removed from V and 7 bases from J, the gap between germline ends came to 15 bases. The CDR3 spans 15 residues.

Sequencing input: blood. This TCR came from a young woman with Graves' hyperthyroidism. V usage is TRBV15 and J usage is TRBJ1-5; no clear D gene. The CDR3: CATSRSMDGKQPQHF. In DNA, the CDR3 is TGTGCCACCAGCAGATCGATGGATGGGAAACAGCCCCAGCATTTT.